This T cell receptor (beta chain) is drawn from a study of blood T cells in healthy people across ages. Overall study results and limits: Observed TCR beta diversity showed a strong correlation with the percentage of naive T cells as measured by flow cytometry.

This clonotype was seen a few times. Its antigen is undetermined. A J-beta primer mix and a sample-barcoded 5' primer were used in a second PCR of about 7 to 11 cycles. The template-switch adaptor, which had 12 random nucleotides, put a tag on each cDNA molecule. Each CDR3 protein is one row after TCRdb ran MiXCR on the 5' RACE reads. The sample has 1.5 million to 2 million distinct CDR3 sequences, roughly 50% seen once. The source material was blood. This TCR came from a woman in her thirties or forties in good health.

The CDR3 sequence is CATSRLLGTAQETQYF. The DNA of the CDR3 is TGTGCCACCAGCAGACTACTCGGGACTGCCCAAGAGACCCAGTACTTC. The chain uses TRBV15 and TRBJ2-5, with D tentatively TRBD2 (6 bases). Trimming took off 2 bases at V and 1 base at J, with 14 bases between the two ends. Germline V gene sequence: CDR1 LNHNV, CDR2 YYDKDF (reference sequence). This CDR3 is 16 amino acids long.